This T cell receptor (beta chain) was documented in a study of Graves' ophthalmopathy and Graves' hyperthyroidism. Germline V gene sequence: CDR1 ENHRY, CDR2 SYGVKD. The CDR3 is 12 residues long. This clonotype was counted ten times or more. Its matching antigen is unknown. A read error may produce the germline difference seen at one junction end. RNA transcripts were the template, and TCR beta CDR3 regions were amplified from them. HTBI-primed first-round RT-PCR preceded second-round multiplex PCR. From the multiplex PCR reads, TCRdb called clonotypes with MiXCR, one entry per CDR3 protein. The repertoire consists of 400,000 or so distinct CDR3 sequences, with about a sixth occurring once and the leading ten covering roughly 2.4%. Notes on the study in general: The model's ophthalmopathy progression predictions had around 64% sensitivity and 72% to 75% specificity.

Sequences were obtained from peripheral blood. This receptor was taken from an adult woman with stable Graves' hyperthyroidism. This chain connects TRBV10-3 to TRBJ2-2; possibly TRBD2 for D (5 bases). CDR3 region: CAIRGNTRELFF. The DNA for the CDR3 is TGTGCCATCCGGGGAAACACCCGGGAGCTGTTTTTT.